One sample yielded the 17 T cell receptor beta chains listed below, sequenced in a study of OX40 agonist ivuxolimab in advanced cancers. The library was obtained by the immunoSEQ multiplex PCR assay. TCRdb took over this immuneACCESS table, retaining in-frame rearrangements with V and J assigned. Such tables are incomplete; in checked studies, under half of the missing clones stem from an unresolved V gene, and the remainder is unexplained. Across this sample there are 43,000 or so clones, with roughly 90% seen only once. 0.85% to 1.1% of the sample is taken by the ten largest. This specimen was CD4+ or CD8+ T cells sorted from blood, taken in a trial of the OX40 agonist ivuxolimab. Receptor source: an adult with an advanced solid tumor such as melanoma, head and neck, liver or kidney cancer.

CDR3: CASSPLGPASSYEQYF. In DNA form, the CDR3 reads TGTGCCAGCAGCCCCCTTGGGCCGGCGAGCTCCTACGAGCAGTACTTC. The chain carries TRBV7-3 and TRBJ2-7, with D uncertain. Trimming took off 5 bases at V and 0 bases at J, with 17 bases between the two ends. The CDR3 covers 16 residues. Germline loops: CDR1 SGHTA, CDR2 FQGTGA. The full variable domain, with the rest looked up from reference TRBV7-3 and TRBJ2-7, is GAGVSQTPSNKVTEKGKYVELRCDPISGHTALYWYRQSLGQGPEFLIYFQGTGAADDSGLPNDRFFAVRPEGSVSTLKIQRTERGDSAVYLCASSPLGPASSYEQYFGPGTRLTVT.

This chain uses TRBV4-1 with TRBJ2-1, with 12 bases that match TRBD2. This CDR3 has 16 residues. Germline assignment: CDR1 MGHRA and CDR2 YSYEKL. J lost 3 bases, V lost 0 bases, and 0 bases had no gene match. DNA of the CDR3: TGCGCCAGCAGCCAAGAGACTAGCGGGGGCTACAATGAGCAGTTCTTC. Its translation: CASSQETSGGYNEQFF.

This sequence joins TRBV5-6 and TRBJ2-5; the match to TRBD1 covers 7 bases. The CDR3 spans 13 residues. CDR1 SGHDT and CDR2 YYEEEE come from the germline V gene. Trimming took 4 bases from V and 7 from J; bases not matched to a gene: 7. CDR3 loop: CASSKTGSATQYF. The DNA for the CDR3 is TGTGCCAGCAGCAAGACAGGGTCGGCGACCCAGTACTTC.

J is TRBJ2-5 and V is TRBV9; possible D gene TRBD1, 6 bases. The end of the DNA is better explained by TRBJ2-7, so the J call may be wrong. Germline V gives CDR1 SGDLS, CDR2 YYNGEE. The CDR3 covers 15 residues. CDR3 sequence: CASSVDGQGPGEQYF. The CDR3, as DNA: TGTGCCAGCAGCGTAGATGGGCAGGGGCCGGGCGAGCAGTACTTC.

This chain connects TRBV7-2 to TRBJ1-1; no firm D call. Germline V CDR1 and CDR2: SGHTA, FQGNSA. V lost 5 bases, J lost 2 bases, and 21 bases lay in between. The CDR3 has 17 amino acids. CDR3 nucleotide sequence: TGTGCCAGCAGCCTGACCGGGCGACCGACGTTAAACACTGAAGCTTTCTTT. The encoded protein is CASSLTGRPTLNTEAFF.

This clone was counted only a few times. This chain joins TRBV28 and TRBJ1-3, with a possible D match to TRBD1 (5 bases). The CDR3 extends over 13 amino acids. The germline V gene encodes CDR1 MDHEN and CDR2 SYDVKM. Trimming pared 4 bases from V and 9 bases from J, leaving 13 bases between. The chain's CDR3 is CASSSNPRVTIYF. DNA for the CDR3: TGTGCCAGCAGTTCAAACCCCAGGGTCACCATATATTTT.

This chain uses TRBV30 with TRBJ1-4; the D gene is possibly TRBD1 (5 bases). V lost 5 bases to trimming and J lost 5 bases, with 12 bases between them. This CDR3 is built from 13 residues. Germline loops: CDR1 GTSNPN, CDR2 SVGIG (reference sequence). The CDR3 sequence: CAWSTGRNEKLFF. The CDR3 coding sequence is TGTGCCTGGTCAACAGGTAGAAATGAAAAACTGTTTTTT.

CDR3 in amino acids: CASSFSPSTEAFF. In DNA form, the CDR3 reads TGTGCCAGCAGCTTTTCCCCTTCCACTGAAGCTTTCTTT. J is TRBJ1-1 and V is TRBV7-2; D is uncertain. V was cut by 3 bases and J by 4 bases, with 9 bases left in between. CDR1 SGHTA and CDR2 FQGNSA come from the germline V gene. The CDR3 consists of 13 residues.

This clone was counted a single time. This sequence joins TRBV19 and TRBJ2-2; a possible D gene is TRBD1 (5 bases). Trimming stripped 6 bases from V and 0 bases from J, with 11 bases between. This CDR3 spans 15 amino acids. CDR1 and CDR2 (germline): LNHDA, SQIVND (reference sequence). The CDR3 sequence: CASRLTETNTGELFF. The CDR3 DNA follows: TGTGCCAGTAGGTTGACAGAGACGAACACCGGGGAGCTGTTTTTT.

This sequence joins TRBV27 and TRBJ1-1; 7 bases fit TRBD1. The V gene's germline CDR1 is MNHEY and CDR2 SMNVEV (reference sequence). Germline trimming cut 7 bases from V and 2 bases from J; bases unmatched to any gene: 7. CDR3 length equals 14 residues. The CDR3: CASTRTGFNTEAFF. The CDR3 nucleotides read TGTGCCAGCACACGGACAGGCTTCAACACTGAAGCTTTCTTT.

CDR3 nucleotides: TGTGCCAGCAGTTTAACAGGAACGTATGGCTACACCTTC. This sequence encodes CASSLTGTYGYTF. The chain couples TRBV28 to TRBJ1-2, with D tentatively TRBD1 (5 bases). V was trimmed by 2 bases and J by 5 bases, leaving 9 bases between them. This CDR3 is built from 13 residues. CDR1 MDHEN and CDR2 SYDVKM come from the germline V gene.

This chain links TRBV9 with TRBJ2-1; the D is unclear. V dropped 2 bases and J dropped 9 bases, with 18 bases sitting between them. The CDR3 has 15 residues. Germline V gene sequence: CDR1 SGDLS, CDR2 YYNGEE. This chain's CDR3 is CASSVPGLGSSEQFF. As DNA, the CDR3 is TGTGCCAGCAGCGTGCCTGGCTTAGGTTCCAGTGAGCAGTTCTTC. The complete variable domain, with remaining parts taken from reference TRBV9 and TRBJ2-1, reads DSGVTQTPKHLITATGQRVTLRCSPRSGDLSVYWYQQSLDQGLQFLIQYYNGEERAKGNILERFSAQQFPDLHSELNLSSLELGDSALYFCASSVPGLGSSEQFFGPGTRLTVL.

The chain links TRBV27 to TRBJ2-1; D might be TRBD1 (5 bases). V was pared by 2 bases and J by 3 bases, with 8 bases between. The CDR3 length is 14 residues. Germline loops: CDR1 MNHEY, CDR2 SMNVEV (reference sequence). CDR3 bases: TGTGCCAGCAGTTTAGCACAGGACTACAATGAGCAGTTCTTC. Encoded protein: CASSLAQDYNEQFF.

The V gene is TRBV7-2, the J gene TRBJ1-5; a weak D match, TRBD1 (6 bases). The CDR3 length is 17 residues. Trimming cost V 5 bases and J 0 bases, with 17 bases left between them. Germline values: CDR1 SGHTA, CDR2 FQGNSA. Here the CDR3 reads CASSARGAGYSNQPQHF. The CDR3 nucleotides read TGTGCCAGCAGCGCCAGGGGCGCGGGATATAGCAATCAGCCCCAGCATTTT.

This chain joins TRBV6-6 and TRBJ2-7, with D uncertain. The CDR3 has 13 amino acids. With 6 bases removed from V and 5 bases from J, the gap between germline ends came to 14 bases. The germline CDR1 and CDR2 sequences are MNHNY and SVGAGI (reference sequence). The chain's CDR3 is CASSLVGGDEQYF. Written as DNA, the CDR3 is TGTGCCAGCAGCCTAGTCGGTGGGGACGAGCAGTACTTC.

The gene calls are TRBV4-1 and TRBJ2-1; 10 bases are a match to TRBD1. The junction had 5 bases not matched to a gene; V was cut back by 0 bases and J by 6 bases. CDR1 and CDR2 from the germline V gene are MGHRA and YSYEKL. This CDR3 is built from 16 residues. The CDR3 is CASSQDPGQGFNEQFF. CDR3 coding DNA: TGCGCCAGCAGCCAAGACCCGGGACAGGGGTTCAATGAGCAGTTCTTC.

The rearrangement joins TRBV19 to TRBJ2-3, with D tentatively TRBD2 (5 bases). The CDR3 consists of 18 residues. V lost 1 base and J 3 bases, leaving 20 bases between the germline ends. CDR1 and CDR2 from the germline V gene are LNHDA and SQIVND (reference sequence). CDR3 amino acids: CASSIVRWGAIGTDTQYF. The CDR3 DNA is TGTGCCAGTAGTATAGTCCGGTGGGGAGCGATAGGTACAGATACGCAGTATTTT.